A selection of T cell receptor beta chains follows, all from one sample in a study of blood T cell repertoires in COVID-19. The data were produced by immunoSEQ multiplex PCR, yet TCRdb's version contains in-frame clones alone and is incomplete. This table holds about 150,000 clones, roughly 85% found once. The sample comprised peripheral blood. Every receptor here comes from a woman aged 55-70 years with COVID-19, enrolled during active disease. Each CDR3 is given with its conserved first and last residue. D genes are given only for firm matches.

CDR3 protein,V gene,D gene
CASSEPKTGGYGYTF,TRBV25-1,TRBD1
CASSVGQKHGYTF,TRBV9,NA
CASSQTGQKTQYF,TRBV19,TRBD1
CASSLTSDRANGELFF,TRBV7-3,TRBD1
CAISEGLASYNEQFF,TRBV10-3,TRBD2
CASSPSARGQTQYF,TRBV7-8,NA
CASSPSGGIGEQYF,TRBV6-4,TRBD2
CASSSGQGGRYEQFF,TRBV6-5,TRBD1
CAWSVGGQGESPLHF,TRBV30,TRBD1
CASMDSYSNQPQHF,TRBV2,NA
CASSLTAQANYGYTF,TRBV18,NA
CATSDFRGPADTQYF,TRBV24-1,TRBD1
CASSLALTSGGQETQYF,TRBV7-9,TRBD2
CASSPPTGTFEQYF,TRBV11-1,NA
CASCEVGAGNQPQHF,TRBV10-1,NA
CASSRRDNDGYTF,TRBV18,NA
CASSVGGNNQPQHF,TRBV2,NA
CASSPDSTGQDSANGYTF,TRBV18,TRBD1
CASRGDLGGGGYTF,TRBV6-5,NA
CASSLRTSSIPGELFF,TRBV11-3,NA
CASSVVSEKVEAFF,TRBV9,NA
CASSMWGGYSNQPQHF,TRBV27,NA
CASSDRDSPSWNIQYF,TRBV6-4,TRBD1
CASSVTVNTEAFF,TRBV9,NA
CASSLVGTSNYGYTF,TRBV5-4,NA
CASSLVDRSWGGDGYTF,TRBV7-2,TRBD1
CAISESGDTSGNTIYF,TRBV10-3,NA
CASEEAHKTGNTIYF,TRBV6-5,NA
CASGSRAYEQYF,TRBV7-9,NA
CASTGTGDEQYF,TRBV6-5,TRBD1
CASSEGHGNNQPQHF,TRBV6-1,NA
CATLPGQDTGELFF,TRBV10-3,TRBD1
CAWSRVLPGYGYTF,TRBV30,NA
CASTEYWTGRSPLHF,TRBV27,TRBD1
CASSPSLTGTEQFF,TRBV7-3,NA
CASSLKEHRDGNYGYTF,TRBV5-6,NA
CASTGPGLNTEAFF,TRBV19,NA
CASSLAGQTSTDTQYF,TRBV5-1,NA
CAWTSMKGLAGYEQYF,TRBV30,TRBD2
CASSLSHFPNEKLFF,TRBV5-8,NA
CASSPGQGAYEQYF,TRBV9,TRBD1
CAWGLFSTDTQYF,TRBV30,NA
CASSLFSVAGGQETQYF,TRBV7-6,TRBD2
CASSGTGQGYGYTF,TRBV9,TRBD1
CASTERTSRNEQFF,TRBV7-2,TRBD2
CATSRTGENTEAFF,TRBV24-1,TRBD1
CASSFLLGTGVGDTQYF,TRBV5-8,TRBD1
CASSYTGGGTEAFF,TRBV28,TRBD1
CASSRDIKEDTIYF,TRBV5-1,NA
CASSGEGRYNSPLHF,TRBV19,NA
CASSRGGSYEQYF,TRBV27,TRBD2
CASSFSQSETQYF,TRBV7-2,NA